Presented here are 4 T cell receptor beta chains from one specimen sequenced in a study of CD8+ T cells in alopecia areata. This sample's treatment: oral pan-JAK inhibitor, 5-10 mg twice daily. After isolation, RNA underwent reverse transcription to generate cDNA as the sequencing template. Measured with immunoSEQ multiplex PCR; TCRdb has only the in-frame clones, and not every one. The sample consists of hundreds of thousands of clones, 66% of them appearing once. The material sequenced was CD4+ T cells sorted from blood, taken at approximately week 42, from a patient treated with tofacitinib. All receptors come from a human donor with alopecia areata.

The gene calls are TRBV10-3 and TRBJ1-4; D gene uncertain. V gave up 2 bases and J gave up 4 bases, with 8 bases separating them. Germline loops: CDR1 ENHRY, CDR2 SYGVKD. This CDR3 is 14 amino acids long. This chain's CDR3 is CAISEGDNNEKLFF. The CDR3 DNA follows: TGTGCCATCAGTGAGGGCGATAATAATGAAAAACTGTTTTTT.

CDR3: CASSLGGDLPPYEQYF. DNA for the CDR3: TGTGCCAGCAGCTTGGGTGGAGACCTTCCACCCTACGAGCAGTACTTC. The chain uses TRBV5-6 and TRBJ2-7; no clear D gene. V was clipped by 0 bases and J by 2 bases, with 15 bases between them. In germline, CDR1 is SGHDT, CDR2 YYEEEE. This CDR3 contains 16 residues.

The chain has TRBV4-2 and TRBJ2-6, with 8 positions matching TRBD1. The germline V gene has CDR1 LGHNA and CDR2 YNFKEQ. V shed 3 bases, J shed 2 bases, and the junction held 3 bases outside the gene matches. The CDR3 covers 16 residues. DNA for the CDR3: TGTGCCAGCAGCCAGGGGACAGGAACTGGGGCCAACGTCCTGACTTTC. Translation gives CASSQGTGTGANVLTF.

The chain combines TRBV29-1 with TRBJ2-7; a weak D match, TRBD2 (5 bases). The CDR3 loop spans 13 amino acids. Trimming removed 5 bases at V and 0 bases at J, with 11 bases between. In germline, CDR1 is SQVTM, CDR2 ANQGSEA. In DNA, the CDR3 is TGCAGCGTTAGAACGGGGAGCTCCTACGAGCAGTACTTC. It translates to CSVRTGSSYEQYF.